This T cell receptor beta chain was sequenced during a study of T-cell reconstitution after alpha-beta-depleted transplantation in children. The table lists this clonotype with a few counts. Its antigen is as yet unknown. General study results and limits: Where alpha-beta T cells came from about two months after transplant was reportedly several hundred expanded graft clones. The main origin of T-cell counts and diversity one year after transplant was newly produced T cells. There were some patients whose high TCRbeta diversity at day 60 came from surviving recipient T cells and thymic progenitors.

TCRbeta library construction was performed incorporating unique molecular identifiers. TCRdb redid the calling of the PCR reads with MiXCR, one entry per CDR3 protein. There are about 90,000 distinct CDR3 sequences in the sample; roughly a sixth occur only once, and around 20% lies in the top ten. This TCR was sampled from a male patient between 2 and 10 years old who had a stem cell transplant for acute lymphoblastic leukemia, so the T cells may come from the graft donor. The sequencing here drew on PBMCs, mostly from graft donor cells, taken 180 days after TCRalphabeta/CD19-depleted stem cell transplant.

The CDR3 bases are TGTGCCAGCAGCTCCATGGGGAGGTCCCGGCACTGGGAAGCTTTCTTT. It yields the protein CASSSMGRSRHWEAFF. This chain uses TRBV7-9 with TRBJ1-1; no reliable D call. Looked up from germline, CDR1 is SEHNR and CDR2 is FQNEAQ (reference sequence). V lost 4 bases to trimming and J lost 8 bases, with 23 bases between them. This CDR3 spans 16 amino acids.